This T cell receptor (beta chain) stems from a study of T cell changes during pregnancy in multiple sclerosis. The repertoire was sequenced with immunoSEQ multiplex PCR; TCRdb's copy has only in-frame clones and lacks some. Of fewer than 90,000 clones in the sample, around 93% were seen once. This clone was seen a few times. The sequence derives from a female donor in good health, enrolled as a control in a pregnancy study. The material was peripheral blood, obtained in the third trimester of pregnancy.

As DNA, the CDR3 is TGTGCCAGCAGTGATGTCGCAGTCAGCTCCTACGAGCAGTACTTC. Encoded protein: CASSDVAVSSYEQYF. This chain uses TRBV6-1 with TRBJ2-7, with D unresolved. CDR1 is MNHNS and CDR2 is SASEGT in the germline V gene. The length of the CDR3 is 15 residues. The V and J ends lost 3 bases and 0 bases respectively, with 12 bases between them.